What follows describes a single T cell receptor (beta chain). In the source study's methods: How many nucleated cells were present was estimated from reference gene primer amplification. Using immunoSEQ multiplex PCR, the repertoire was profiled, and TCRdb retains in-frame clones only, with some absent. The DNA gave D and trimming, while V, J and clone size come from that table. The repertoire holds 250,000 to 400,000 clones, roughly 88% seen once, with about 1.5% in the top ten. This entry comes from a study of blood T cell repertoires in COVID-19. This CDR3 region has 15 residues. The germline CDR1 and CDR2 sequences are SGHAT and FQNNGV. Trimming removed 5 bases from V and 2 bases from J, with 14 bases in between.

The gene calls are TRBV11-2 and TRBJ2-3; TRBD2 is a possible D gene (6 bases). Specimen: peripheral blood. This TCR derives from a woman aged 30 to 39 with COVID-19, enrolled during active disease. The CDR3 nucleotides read TGTGCCAGCAGCCCCACGGGGGTGTCCACAGATACGCAGTATTTT. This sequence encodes CASSPTGVSTDTQYF.